The rows below give T cell receptor beta chains drawn from one sample of a study of T cells in Graves' hyperthyroidism and ophthalmopathy. TCRdb re-called the multiplex PCR reads with MiXCR, one entry per CDR3 protein. The repertoire holds around 530,000 distinct CDR3 sequences, with 17% as singletons. Sequenced input: blood. These receptors were taken from a woman between 18 and 29 years old with Graves' ophthalmopathy. Both conserved end residues are part of each CDR3. A D gene is named only where the DNA matches it firmly. Only part of the rows carry a size: once, few, many, or a class if the clone is expanded.

len	j_gene	v_gene	d_gene	abundance	CDR3aa	CDR3nt
14	TRBJ2-7	TRBV6-1	-	-	CASSIRGPIYEQYF	TGTGCCAGCAGTATTAGGGGACCGATCTACGAGCAGTACTTC
16	TRBJ2-2	TRBV2	-	many	CASSEAGGADTGELFF	TGTGCCAGCAGTGAAGCGGGGGGGGCCGACACCGGGGAGCTGTTTTTT
14	TRBJ1-1	TRBV5-1	-	many	CASSANTGNTEAFF	TGCGCCAGCAGCGCCAACACAGGGAACACTGAAGCTTTCTTT
15	TRBJ1-6	TRBV5-1	TRBD1	-	CASSLVGQGNSPLHF	TGCGCCAGCAGCTTGGTGGGACAGGGTAATTCACCCCTCCACTTT
16	TRBJ1-6	TRBV4-3	-	-	CASSLKTTAYNSPLHF	TGCGCCAGCAGCCTGAAAACGACCGCGTATAATTCACCCCTCCACTTT
14	TRBJ2-7	TRBV20-1	-	many	CSARGYFASYEQYF	TGCAGTGCTAGAGGTTATTTTGCCTCCTACGAGCAGTACTTC
14	TRBJ2-1	TRBV5-1	TRBD2	few	CASSPQRGGEEQFF	TGCGCCAGCAGTCCTCAACGGGGGGGAGAGGAGCAGTTCTTC
15	TRBJ2-7	TRBV27	-	once	CASSLSGRGAAEQYF	TGTGCCAGCAGTTTAAGCGGGCGCGGCGCGGCTGAGCAGTACTTC
19	TRBJ2-7	TRBV5-1	-	many	CASSLAPTPTSWGDYEQYF	TGCGCCAGCAGCTTGGCCCCGACACCAACATCCTGGGGGGACTACGAGCAGTACTTC
15	TRBJ2-1	TRBV5-1	-	-	CASSFFGGSDNEQFF	TGCGCCAGCAGCTTCTTTGGGGGGAGCGACAATGAGCAGTTCTTC
13	TRBJ2-7	TRBV12-3/TRBV12-4	TRBD1	-	CASSLVGTDEQYF	TGTGCCAGCAGTTTAGTGGGGACAGACGAGCAGTACTTC
14	TRBJ1-2	TRBV12-3/TRBV12-4	-	many	CASSLQDTSYGYTF	TGTGCCAGCAGTTTGCAAGACACATCCTATGGCTACACCTTC
14	TRBJ1-3	TRBV7-8	-	-	CASSSHRAGNTIYF	TGTGCCAGCAGCTCCCACAGGGCTGGAAACACCATATATTTT
16	TRBJ2-7	TRBV18	TRBD1	-	CASSPVKTGFFYEQYF	TGTGCCAGCTCACCGGTGAAGACAGGGTTTTTCTACGAGCAGTACTTC
14	TRBJ2-7	TRBV6-1	-	many	CASSLRGETYEQYF	TGTGCCAGCAGTCTACGTGGGGAAACCTACGAGCAGTACTTC
14	TRBJ2-7	TRBV20-1	TRBD1	many	CSASYRGRGYEQYF	TGCAGTGCTAGTTACAGGGGGCGAGGCTACGAGCAGTACTTC
16	TRBJ2-1	TRBV28	TRBD2	many	CASSSLGAGEGHEQFF	TGTGCCAGCAGTTCCCTTGGAGCGGGAGAAGGACATGAGCAGTTCTTC
15	TRBJ1-2	TRBV20-1	TRBD1	many	CSARDGEGAFYGYTF	TGCAGTGCTAGAGACGGGGAGGGGGCTTTCTATGGCTACACCTTC
15	TRBJ2-5	TRBV3-1	-	many	CASSQRGQRVETQYF	TGTGCCAGCAGCCAGCGGGGACAGAGAGTAGAGACCCAGTACTTC
15	TRBJ2-7	TRBV4-1	TRBD1	-	CASSQVGGRVNEQYF	TGCGCCAGCAGCCAAGTAGGGGGCAGGGTAAACGAGCAGTACTTC
15	TRBJ1-1	TRBV10-3	TRBD1	many	CAISGNRDRNTEAFF	TGTGCCATCAGTGGGAATAGGGACAGGAACACTGAAGCTTTCTTT
15	TRBJ2-1	TRBV6-2/TRBV6-3	TRBD1	many	CASRPAGGGYNEQFF	TGTGCCAGCAGACCTGCAGGGGGCGGCTACAATGAGCAGTTCTTC
17	TRBJ2-5	TRBV11-3	-	-	CASSPHRDTKSWETQYF	TGTGCCAGCAGCCCCCACCGGGACACTAAATCGTGGGAGACCCAGTACTTC
16	TRBJ2-5	TRBV20-1	TRBD2	many	CSAAKSSGGAQETQYF	TGCAGTGCTGCAAAGTCTAGCGGGGGGGCCCAAGAGACCCAGTACTTC
13	TRBJ2-2	TRBV27	-	few	CASSLGVFGELFF	TGTGCCAGCAGTCTTGGAGTATTCGGGGAGCTGTTTTTT
12	TRBJ1-2	TRBV30	-	many	CAWRIDGYGYTF	TGTGCCTGGAGAATTGATGGCTATGGCTACACCTTC
15	TRBJ2-3	TRBV12-5	-	many	CASGPTGATWDTQYF	TGTGCTAGTGGTCCTACGGGGGCAACTTGGGATACGCAGTATTTT
14	TRBJ1-4	TRBV3-1	-	many	CASSQGDKYEKLFF	TGTGCCAGCAGCCAAGGGGACAAGTATGAAAAACTGTTTTTT
14	TRBJ1-2	TRBV30	TRBD1	many	CASRRTGGNYGYTF	TGTGCCTCGAGAAGGACAGGGGGAAACTATGGCTACACCTTC
13	TRBJ1-1	TRBV5-6	TRBD1	-	CASSSTGVTEAFF	TGTGCCAGCAGCTCGACAGGGGTGACTGAAGCTTTCTTT
14	TRBJ2-5	TRBV6-1	-	many	CASSYIPAFETQYF	TGTGCCAGCTCCTATATCCCAGCGTTTGAGACCCAGTACTTC